What follows are 2 T cell receptor beta chains derived from one specimen sequenced in a study of naive and memory T cell subsets. Both TRBC1 and TRBC2 were covered by a beta constant-region primer of two equimolar oligonucleotides. Four rounds of PCR amplified the ligated cDNA using nested alpha and beta constant-region primers plus SP2. TCRdb re-analysed the UMI-ligation and nested PCR reads in MiXCR, keeping a single row per CDR3 protein. The sample holds 95,000 to 110,000 distinct CDR3 sequences, 13% to 15% seen once. These receptors are not linked to any known antigen. Study-level findings and limits: A few larger clonotypes appeared in naive repertoires, especially CD8, possibly memory cells re-expressing CD45RA.

The sequencing input was naive CD8+ T cells from blood. The receptors here all came from a human donor in good health.

Comments on this clonotype: The junction departs from the called germline gene at one end, perhaps through a read error. The gene calls are TRBV7-9 and TRBJ1-1; 8 bases fit TRBD1. Germline CDR1 is SEHNR and CDR2 is FQNEAQ (reference sequence). This CDR3 has 15 residues. CDR3 nucleotide sequence: TGTGCCGGCAGCAGCCAGGACAGGGCTAACACTGAAGCTTTCTTT. Residues: CAGSSQDRANTEAFF. The whole variable domain, remainder taken from reference TRBV7-9 and TRBJ1-1, is DTGVSQNPRHKITKRGQNVTFRCDPISEHNRLYWYRQTLGQGPEFLTYFQNEAQLEKSRLLSDRFSAERPKGSFSTLEIQRTEQGDSAMYLCAGSSQDRANTEAFFGQGTRLTVV.

A few counts support this clonotype. At one boundary the junction diverges from the germline segment, which might be a read error. The chain is built from TRBV7-7 and TRBJ2-3; D call uncertain. The CDR3 totals 13 residues. Germline CDR1 is SSHAT and CDR2 is FNYEAQ (reference sequence). The CDR3 loop reads CASSFSVLDTQYF. The CDR3, as DNA: TGTGCTAGCAGCTTTTCCGTACTAGATACGCAGTATTTT.